This T cell receptor beta chain stems from a study of blood T cell repertoires in COVID-19. In the study overall: Spain, Italy and the United States supplied samples that represented acute and convalescent COVID-19. From T cells, B-cell-depleted T cells, or PBMCs came the material, which was cDNA or gDNA.

The length of the CDR3 is 12 residues. Trimming took 6 bases from V and 5 from J, leaving 10 bases between them. Germline V gene data show CDR1 as SNHLY and CDR2 as FYNNEI. Authors' processing steps: Amplification with reference gene primers provided the estimates of nucleated cell counts. TCRdb's table, derived via immunoSEQ multiplex PCR, lists solely in-frame clones and lacks some. The V and J calls and the clone size are those of that table, but D and trimming were determined from the DNA. This table holds about 170,000 clones, approximately 83% found once. The chain joins TRBV2 to TRBJ2-5; no definite D call. This sequence originates from an elderly woman with active or convalescent COVID-19. Material: peripheral blood. CDR3: CASSRGRETQYF. The DNA for the CDR3 is TGTGCCAGCAGCAGAGGCCGGGAGACCCAGTACTTC.